These 15 T cell receptor beta chains were sequenced from one sample in a study of control samples from healthy donors and cancer patients. The protocol was immunoSEQ multiplex PCR, while the TCRdb copy is restricted to in-frame clones and leaves out a portion. The sample has tens of thousands of clones; 90% are singletons. Sequenced sample: PBMCs. Every receptor here comes from a man aged 55 to 69 with colorectal cancer.

The chain joins TRBV11-3 to TRBJ2-7, with D possibly being TRBD1 or TRBD2 (6 bases each). Germline CDR1 reads SGHNT; CDR2 reads YENEEA. The CDR3 extends over 12 amino acids. Trimming took 1 base from V and 12 from J, leaving 13 bases between them. Here the CDR3 reads CASSLAGGLTYF. The DNA for the CDR3 is TGTGCCAGCAGCTTAGCCGGGGGCCTGACGTACTTC.

The gene calls are TRBV7-2 and TRBJ2-7; TRBD1 aligns across 10 bases. J was trimmed by 4 bases and V by 4 bases; bases with no gene match: 10. Germline lookup yields CDR1 SGHTA and CDR2 FQGNSA. This CDR3 has 16 amino acids. CDR3 residues: CASSSPGTGARYEQYF. The DNA of the CDR3 is TGTGCCAGCAGCTCCCCAGGGACAGGGGCTAGGTACGAGCAGTACTTC.

V gene TRBV28 combines with J gene TRBJ1-5; TRBD1 is a possible D gene (5 bases). This CDR3 has 17 amino acids. Looked up from germline, CDR1 is MDHEN and CDR2 is SYDVKM. V gave up 4 bases and J gave up 11 bases, with 27 bases separating them. Written as DNA, the CDR3 is TGTGCCAGCAGTTCCCTGAGATCAGGTGTCGGCTTGGGGGCCCAGCATTTT. It encodes CASSSLRSGVGLGAQHF.

The CDR3 DNA follows: TGTGCCAGCCGATTTGGGGCAGGGGGCGTGCGGGGCTATGGCTACACCTTC. This encodes CASRFGAGGVRGYGYTF. The chain recombines TRBV11-2 with TRBJ1-2, with 8 bases fitting TRBD1. Losses at the gene ends were 8 bases for V and 4 bases for J; bases not matched to a gene: 18. Per germline, CDR1 SGHAT and CDR2 FQNNGV. The CDR3 is 17 amino acids.

The chain carries TRBV27 and TRBJ1-1; D remains unclear. V lost 8 bases and J lost 1, with 11 bases in between. The CDR3 runs to 13 residues. Germline CDR1 reads MNHEY; CDR2 reads SMNVEV (reference sequence). Here the CDR3 reads CASLGQPNTEAFF. The CDR3 coding sequence is TGTGCCAGCTTAGGGCAGCCGAACACTGAAGCTTTCTTT.

This clone appeared a single time. The rearrangement joins TRBV4-2 to TRBJ2-6; tentative D call: TRBD2 (5 bases). The CDR3 consists of 16 residues. CDR1 is LGHNA and CDR2 is YNFKEQ in the germline V gene. V lost 3 bases, J lost 0 bases, and 9 bases lay in between. CDR3 nucleotide sequence: TGTGCCAGCAGCCAGGGAGTTCTCTCTGGGGCCAACGTCCTGACTTTC. Translating it yields CASSQGVLSGANVLTF.

The chain is built from TRBV10-3 and TRBJ1-5; D is unclear. The CDR3 sequence is 13 residues long. V lost 5 bases and J 1 base, leaving 6 bases between the germline ends. From germline, CDR1 is ENHRY and CDR2 SYGVKD. CDR3 nucleotide sequence: TGTGCCATCAGTCCCAACAGCAATCAGCCCCAGCATTTT. Protein product: CAISPNSNQPQHF.

There are a few counts of this clone. V usage is TRBV4-1 and J usage is TRBJ2-2; no firm D call. CDR1 and CDR2 from the germline V gene are MGHRA and YSYEKL. The CDR3 is 14 residues long. V was trimmed by 2 bases and J by 7 bases, leaving 11 bases between them. The DNA for the CDR3 is TGCGCCAGCAGCCAAAAGCTTTCTGTCGGGGAGCTGTTTTTT. It yields the protein CASSQKLSVGELFF.

V gene TRBV7-3 combines with J gene TRBJ2-3, with 11 bases identical to TRBD2. With 4 bases clipped from V and 6 bases from J, the junction kept 9 bases outside the gene matches. The CDR3 covers 16 residues. Germline V gene data show CDR1 as SGHTA and CDR2 as FQGTGA. CDR3 nucleotides: TGTGCCAGCAGCTACACCGGAACTAGCGGGGGCGATACGCAGTATTTT. Translating gives CASSYTGTSGGDTQYF.

This rearrangement joins TRBV5-1 to TRBJ2-3; a weak D match, TRBD2 (6 bases). The germline CDR1 and CDR2 sequences are SGHRS and YFSETQ. This CDR3 spans 16 amino acids. With 6 bases removed from V and 1 base from J, the gap between germline ends came to 18 bases. The DNA of the CDR3 is TGCGCCAGCACCCTGGGGGGTAGTCTGGGCACAGATACGCAGTATTTT. Protein: CASTLGGSLGTDTQYF.

This chain joins TRBV19 and TRBJ1-1; D not resolved. The germline CDR1 and CDR2 sequences are LNHDA and SQIVND (reference sequence). Between the trimmed V and J ends, which lost 7 bases and 4 bases, there was a span of 13 bases. The CDR3 runs 13 residues. CDR3 sequence reads: CASTPASSTEAFF. The CDR3 DNA sequence: TGTGCCAGTACCCCGGCCTCGAGCACTGAAGCTTTCTTT. Full variable domain (outside the CDR3, taken from reference TRBV19 and TRBJ1-1): DGGITQSPKYLFRKEGQNVTLSCEQNLNHDAMYWYRQDPGQGLRLIYYSQIVNDFQKGDIAEGYSVSREKKESFPLTVTSAQKNPTAFYLCASTPASSTEAFFGQGTRLTVV.

The chain links TRBV7-9 to TRBJ2-1; 12 bases are shared with TRBD2. Trimming cost V 3 bases and J 5 bases; bases outside gene matches: 2. Germline V gives CDR1 SEHNR, CDR2 FQNEAQ (reference sequence). The length of the CDR3 is 15 residues. Here the CDR3 DNA reads TGTGCCAGCAGCTTTTGGACTAGCGGGGACAATGAGCAGTTCTTC. This translates into CASSFWTSGDNEQFF.

The chain is built from TRBV18 and TRBJ1-1, with 9 positions matching TRBD1. CDR1 is KGHSH and CDR2 is LQKENI in the germline V gene. Unmatched junction bases numbered 7, after V lost 4 bases and J lost 7 bases. The CDR3 has 14 amino acids. The CDR3 DNA is TGTGCCAGCTCACAACAGGGGGCCTCTGGTGAAGCTTTCTTT. This translates into CASSQQGASGEAFF.

This chain links TRBV3-1 (or the pseudogene TRBV3-2) with TRBJ2-3; TRBD2 matches at 9 bases. CDR1 is LGHDT and CDR2 is YNNKEL in the germline V gene (reference sequence). This CDR3 is built from 16 residues. V shed 6 bases, J shed 4 bases, and the junction held 11 bases outside the gene matches. Here the CDR3 DNA reads TGTGCCAGCAGTCGCTCGGGGCGGGGGGGCCCAGATACGCAGTATTTT. This encodes CASSRSGRGGPDTQYF.

The chain carries TRBV5-1 and TRBJ1-2, with TRBD1 as a possible D gene (5 bases). V was trimmed by 0 bases and J by 5 bases, leaving 11 bases between them. Germline-derived CDR1 and CDR2 are SGHRS and YFSETQ. There are 14 residues in the CDR3. The CDR3 here is CASSLDDRPYGYTF. The CDR3 DNA reads as TGCGCCAGCAGCTTGGATGACAGACCATATGGCTACACCTTC.